This T cell receptor beta chain was identified during a study of T cells in Graves' hyperthyroidism and ophthalmopathy. The study, taken as a whole, reports: Blood also contained most expanded thyroid clonotypes above 0.001.

Amplification yielded TCR beta CDR3 regions, with RNA transcripts as the source. Using the HTBI primer set, a first-round RT-PCR was run on the TCR CDR3. TCRdb passed the multiplex PCR reads through MiXCR, listing each CDR3 protein once. Seen here are hundreds of thousands of distinct CDR3 sequences, about 15% observed once, and the top ten hold about 4.5%. This clonotype has ten or more counts. Its antigen is as yet unknown. V lost 4 bases to trimming and J lost 2 bases, with 11 bases between them. The CDR3 covers 13 residues. From germline, CDR1 is SQVTM and CDR2 ANQGSEA. The chain carries TRBV29-1 and TRBJ1-2; no clear D. This clonotype originated in a woman in her thirties or forties with Graves' ophthalmopathy. The sample taken for sequencing was blood. The CDR3 DNA follows: TGCAGCGTTGGATGGCAGAAAAACTATGGCTACACCTTC. Amino acids: CSVGWQKNYGYTF.